This TCR beta chain is from a study of T cells in localized non-small cell lung cancer (TCRdb year 2020). Context from the whole study: T cell repertoires of some 240 early-stage NSCLC patients were analyzed, with tumors being compared against uninvolved tumor-adjacent lungs. All 250 or so NSCLC patients in the cohort were treatment-naive and had localized lung tumors that were resected. The mean age of the NSCLC patients was around 65 years, with 130 or so men and about a hundred women.

Sequences SGHTA (CDR1) and FQGNSA (CDR2) are obtained from the germline V gene. The CDR3 numbers 14 residues from cysteine through phenylalanine. Kept here is only the CDR3 DNA, which spans 42 bases and is read in frame from base 1. The germline ends are 17 bases apart after V is trimmed by 6 bases and J by 6 bases. The paper's findings and limits, for the study overall: Because multi-region sequencing of the tumors was not done, intratumor heterogeneity could not be ruled out. Higher T cell density in blood was associated with longer overall survival, whereas higher clonality in adjacent lung was associated with shorter survival. The highest T cell clonality was observed in uninvolved tumor-adjacent lung, where clonality exceeded that of tumor, suggesting that antigenic responses were more focused in uninvolved tumor-adjacent lung. Because the study design was exploratory, TCR variables were selected using unadjusted p-values without false-discovery rate correction. A median of about 55 of the top 100 tumor clones were detected in paired uninvolved adjacent lung, and 28 of these tumor clones were also found among the top 100 clones of the paired uninvolved adjacent lung.

At diagnosis, peripheral blood, uninvolved tumor-adjacent lung and tumor were collected and stored as a combination of fresh-frozen and FFPE material. For TCR repertoire profiling, blood samples were analyzed in the form of peripheral blood mononuclear cells. With respect to this clone: It lacks a known antigen. There are no base qualities to consult, and no much larger clone falls within one base.

The immunoSEQ Assay was used to sequence TCR beta CDR3 regions from DNA. Turning to the authors' computational methods: T cell density was computed as TCR beta template counts normalized to usable DNA estimated by amplifying housekeeping genes. Richness was estimated with the preseqR package, extrapolating to 400,000 templates for PBMC samples and 120,000 templates for tissue samples. Clonality was calculated as one minus Pielou's evenness. Tissue-enriched TCRs were identified by differential abundance testing using productive amino-acid clonotypes, minimum total count 5 and alpha 0.1. Repertoire overlap between compartments was quantified with the Jaccard Index and Morisita Overlap Index. TCR beta CDR3s were clustered by GLIPH together with public tetramer-defined viral CDR3s, and at least three viral sequences plus V-gene enrichment were required for viral motifs. TCRdb took this table from immuneACCESS and kept in-frame rearrangements with V and J called. Such tables lack part of the clones; where checked against another copy, unresolved V genes explain under half of the gap, and the rest is unexplained. V and J calls plus clone size are reproduced from that table; the DNA served to infer D and trimming. The table for this sample lists some 56,000 clones; 86% of them were counted only once. About 4.8% of the sample lies in the top ten.

The source material was peripheral blood, sampled before any cancer treatment. The origin of this receptor is a woman between 40 and 69 years old with stage I lung adenocarcinoma. The chain links TRBV7-2 with TRBJ1-2; the D gene is perhaps TRBD1, on 6 matching bases. The CDR3 reads CASRQQGSSDGYTF. The DNA reads as follows: TGTGCCAGCAGACAACAGGGTTCGTCAGATGGCTACACCTTC.